This is a list of T cell receptor beta chains from one sample in a study of blood T cells in healthy people across ages. Each CDR3 protein gets one entry after TCRdb re-called the 5' RACE reads with MiXCR. Among 780,000 or so distinct CDR3 sequences, approximately 53% were seen once, and the ten largest hold under 50%. The sequenced material came from blood. The receptors were gathered from a man of 80 years or more in good health. Each CDR3 is given with its conserved first and last residue. Fields, in order: J gene, V gene, D gene, clone size, CDR3 protein, CDR3 DNA. A D gene is named only where the DNA matches it firmly. Some rows have no size entry. The others give once, few or many, or a class for an expanded clone.

j_call: TRBJ2-5
v_call: TRBV12-3/TRBV12-4
d_call: TRBD1
clone_size: NA
cdr3_aa: CASSVGQVQETQYF
cdr3_nt: TGTGCCAGCAGCGTGGGACAGGTCCAAGAGACCCAGTACTTC

j_call: TRBJ1-1
v_call: TRBV9
d_call: TRBD1
clone_size: NA
cdr3_aa: CASSVTGTGGANTEAFF
cdr3_nt: TGTGCCAGCAGCGTCACCGGGACAGGGGGCGCGAACACTGAAGCTTTCTTT

j_call: TRBJ2-5
v_call: TRBV12-5
d_call: NA
clone_size: NA
cdr3_aa: CASGLQGRETQYF
cdr3_nt: TGTGCTAGTGGTTTACAGGGGAGGGAGACCCAGTACTTC

j_call: TRBJ2-7
v_call: TRBV3-1
d_call: NA
clone_size: many
cdr3_aa: CASSQVTGAGDYYEQYF
cdr3_nt: TGTGCCAGCAGCCAAGTCACGGGGGCAGGGGATTACTACGAGCAGTACTTC

j_call: TRBJ2-6
v_call: TRBV7-2
d_call: NA
clone_size: few
cdr3_aa: CASLVRPGANVLTF
cdr3_nt: TGTGCCAGCCTTGTACGGCCTGGGGCCAACGTCCTGACTTTC

j_call: TRBJ1-2
v_call: TRBV6-1
d_call: TRBD1
clone_size: NA
cdr3_aa: CTSRPWTGGDGNYGYTF
cdr3_nt: TGTACCAGCAGACCCTGGACAGGGGGCGACGGTAACTATGGCTACACCTTC

j_call: TRBJ2-7
v_call: TRBV28
d_call: NA
clone_size: NA
cdr3_aa: CASSLFPRITEQYF
cdr3_nt: TGTGCCAGCAGTTTATTCCCCAGGATAACAGAGCAGTACTTC

j_call: TRBJ1-2
v_call: TRBV6-5
d_call: TRBD1
clone_size: NA
cdr3_aa: CASSREPGQGYTF
cdr3_nt: TGTGCCAGCAGTAGAGAGCCGGGACAGGGATACACCTTC

j_call: TRBJ2-7
v_call: TRBV28
d_call: NA
clone_size: NA
cdr3_aa: CASSGVVVYEQYF
cdr3_nt: TGTGCCAGCAGTGGGGTAGTGGTCTACGAGCAGTACTTC

j_call: TRBJ2-7
v_call: TRBV12-3/TRBV12-4
d_call: NA
clone_size: NA
cdr3_aa: CASSLVGPAYEQYF
cdr3_nt: TGTGCCAGCAGTTTAGTCGGGCCTGCCTACGAGCAGTACTTC

j_call: TRBJ1-3
v_call: TRBV28
d_call: TRBD1
clone_size: NA
cdr3_aa: CASRQGPRFRSSGNTIYF
cdr3_nt: TGTGCCAGCCGACAGGGGCCGCGGTTCCGAAGCTCTGGAAACACCATATATTTT

j_call: TRBJ2-7
v_call: TRBV10-3
d_call: NA
clone_size: once
cdr3_aa: CAISESASGSYEQYF
cdr3_nt: TGTGCCATCAGTGAGTCGGCCTCCGGCTCCTACGAGCAGTACTTC

j_call: TRBJ2-5
v_call: TRBV7-2
d_call: TRBD2
clone_size: few
cdr3_aa: CASSSYPGTSETQYF
cdr3_nt: TGTGCCAGCAGCTCATATCCGGGGACTAGCGAGACCCAGTACTTC

j_call: TRBJ2-3
v_call: TRBV29-1
d_call: TRBD2
clone_size: NA
cdr3_aa: CSVEDPTGGGRGTDTQYF
cdr3_nt: TGCAGCGTTGAAGATCCGACCGGCGGGGGAAGGGGCACAGATACGCAGTATTTT

j_call: TRBJ2-5
v_call: TRBV13
d_call: NA
clone_size: NA
cdr3_aa: CASSAEAETQYF
cdr3_nt: TGTGCCAGCAGTGCGGAGGCGGAGACCCAGTACTTC

j_call: TRBJ1-1
v_call: TRBV5-1
d_call: TRBD1
clone_size: NA
cdr3_aa: CASQGQGETEAFF
cdr3_nt: TGCGCCAGTCAGGGACAGGGAGAGACTGAAGCTTTCTTT

j_call: TRBJ2-1
v_call: TRBV7-9
d_call: NA
clone_size: NA
cdr3_aa: CASSSPGLRETQFF
cdr3_nt: TGTGCCAGCAGCTCCCCGGGACTTAGAGAGACCCAGTTCTTC

j_call: TRBJ1-2
v_call: TRBV20-1
d_call: NA
clone_size: few
cdr3_aa: CSDTGKGESYGYTF
cdr3_nt: TGCAGTGACACAGGGAAGGGAGAGAGCTATGGCTACACCTTC

j_call: TRBJ2-7
v_call: TRBV20-1
d_call: NA
clone_size: many
cdr3_aa: CSANQKDRYEQYF
cdr3_nt: TGCAGTGCTAACCAGAAGGACAGATACGAGCAGTACTTC

j_call: TRBJ1-5
v_call: TRBV5-1
d_call: NA
clone_size: NA
cdr3_aa: CASSLESGSQPQHF
cdr3_nt: TGCGCCAGCAGCTTGGAGTCAGGGTCTCAGCCCCAGCATTTT

j_call: TRBJ2-1
v_call: TRBV24-1
d_call: TRBD1
clone_size: NA
cdr3_aa: CAASDTGQGVDEQFF
cdr3_nt: TGTGCCGCCAGTGACACAGGACAGGGTGTCGATGAGCAGTTCTTC

j_call: TRBJ2-3
v_call: TRBV6-5
d_call: NA
clone_size: few
cdr3_aa: CASSRSRSTDTQYF
cdr3_nt: TGTGCCAGCAGCCGGAGCAGGAGCACAGATACGCAGTATTTT

j_call: TRBJ2-2
v_call: TRBV28
d_call: NA
clone_size: NA
cdr3_aa: CASSSDPSRLFF
cdr3_nt: TGTGCCAGCAGTTCCGACCCCTCGCGGCTGTTTTTT

j_call: TRBJ2-1
v_call: TRBV11-2
d_call: NA
clone_size: NA
cdr3_aa: CASSSTGPSYNEQFF
cdr3_nt: TGTGCCAGCAGCTCCACAGGGCCCTCCTACAATGAGCAGTTCTTC

j_call: TRBJ2-7
v_call: TRBV6-1
d_call: NA
clone_size: NA
cdr3_aa: CASTPRGGASYEQYF
cdr3_nt: TGTGCCAGCACTCCAAGGGGGGGCGCATCCTACGAGCAGTACTTC

j_call: TRBJ2-5
v_call: TRBV27
d_call: NA
clone_size: NA
cdr3_aa: CASSFGEDSVPNEQYF
cdr3_nt: TGTGCCAGCAGTTTTGGGGAAGACAGCGTACCCAATGAGCAGTACTTC

j_call: TRBJ1-2
v_call: TRBV20-1
d_call: TRBD1
clone_size: few
cdr3_aa: CSATGDAYGYTF
cdr3_nt: TGCAGTGCAACAGGGGACGCCTATGGCTACACCTTC